One and the same sample provided the 10 T cell receptor beta chains below, sequenced in a study of T cell responses to AZD1222 COVID-19 vaccine. Libraries were prepared by immunoSEQ multiplex PCR; TCRdb keeps only in-frame clonotypes and omits some of them. The table has about 130,000 clones, 80% to 90% seen once; the top ten hold about a fifth. The sequenced sample was peripheral blood, obtained on day 0 of AZD1222 vaccination. These receptors originate from an adult in good health.

The chain is built from TRBV6-6 and TRBJ1-2, with 9 bases that match TRBD1. This CDR3 contains 15 residues. From germline, CDR1 is MNHNY and CDR2 SVGAGI (reference sequence). V lost 6 bases to trimming and J lost 8 bases; unmatched junction nucleotides: 13. The CDR3 loop reads CASSFPFGTGNGYTF. The CDR3 nucleotides are TGTGCCAGCAGCTTCCCGTTCGGGACAGGGAACGGCTACACCTTC.

The CDR3 sequence is CASSREGQGETQYF. The CDR3 region has the DNA TGTGCCAGCTCACGGGAGGGACAGGGAGAGACCCAGTACTTC. V and J are TRBV18 and TRBJ2-5; 9 nucleotides agree with TRBD1. The germline V gene encodes CDR1 KGHSH and CDR2 LQKENI. The V and J ends lost 4 bases and 4 bases, in that order; junction bases with no gene match: 4. There are 14 residues in the CDR3.

The rearrangement joins TRBV7-9 to TRBJ1-6; D remains ambiguous. V was shortened by 1 base and J by 5 bases, with 9 bases between the two germline ends. The CDR3 runs to 15 residues. The germline V gene has CDR1 SEHNR and CDR2 FQNEAQ (reference sequence). This CDR3 reads CASSLVGRNNSPLHF. CDR3 sequence (DNA): TGTGCCAGCAGCTTAGTGGGGAGGAATAATTCACCCCTCCACTTT.

CDR3 sequence reads: CASSSQGIGAGELFF. DNA for the CDR3: TGCGCCAGCAGCTCACAGGGTATAGGTGCCGGGGAGCTGTTTTTT. The chain recombines TRBV5-1 with TRBJ2-2; perhaps TRBD1 as D (6 bases). CDR1 is SGHRS, CDR2 YFSETQ, per germline. Between the trimmed V and J ends, which lost 3 bases and 6 bases, there was a span of 15 bases. This CDR3 spans 15 amino acids.

The chain has TRBV7-9 and TRBJ2-6, with 12 nucleotides matching TRBD1. Germline V CDR1 and CDR2: SEHNR, FQNEAQ (reference sequence). With V trimmed by 6 bases and J by 0 bases, 6 bases remained unmatched. This CDR3 region has 18 residues. CDR3 sequence (DNA): TGTGCCAGCAGATCCGGGACAGGGGGCACCTCTGGGGCCAACGTCCTGACTTTC. It translates to CASRSGTGGTSGANVLTF. The full variable domain, in which reference TRBV7-9 and TRBJ2-6 provide the parts outside the CDR3, is DTGVSQNPRHKITKRGQNVTFRCDPISEHNRLYWYRQTLGQGPEFLTYFQNEAQLEKSRLLSDRFSAERPKGSFSTLEIQRTEQGDSAMYLCASRSGTGGTSGANVLTFGAGSRLTVL.

The chain is built from TRBV20-1 and TRBJ2-7, with unresolved D. V was clipped by 4 bases and J by 0 bases, with 13 bases between them. Germline V gives CDR1 DFQATT, CDR2 SNEGSKA (reference sequence). The length of the CDR3 is 14 residues. The CDR3 nucleotides read TGCAGTGCTATTGAGCGAACGTCCTCCTACGAGCAGTACTTC. Its translation is CSAIERTSSYEQYF.

The chain carries TRBV6-1 and TRBJ1-6; possible D gene TRBD1, 6 bases. V dropped 3 bases and J dropped 9 bases, with 12 bases sitting between them. The CDR3 is 14 amino acids. Germline-derived CDR1 and CDR2 are MNHNS and SASEGT. The CDR3 nucleotides are TGTGCCAGCAGTGATCTCGACAGGCTTTCACCCCTCCACTTT. Its protein product is CASSDLDRLSPLHF.

With respect to this clone: In the same sample, other DNA sequences code for this CDR3. This rearrangement joins TRBV3-1 (or the pseudogene TRBV3-2) to TRBJ2-5; the match to TRBD2 covers 8 bases. Germline-derived CDR1 and CDR2 are LGHDT and YNNKEL (reference sequence). V lost 3 bases to trimming and J lost 1 base; unmatched junction nucleotides: 7. The CDR3 covers 16 residues. CDR3 sequence (DNA): TGTGCCAGCAGCCATCCGGGACTAGATTTCCAAGAGACCCAGTACTTC. Translated, it gives CASSHPGLDFQETQYF.

This clone was picked up a small number of times. V gene TRBV4-3 combines with J gene TRBJ2-7; D perhaps matches TRBD1 (5 bases). Trimming shortened V by 0 bases and J by 5 bases, and 11 bases separated the two germline ends. Germline V gene sequence: CDR1 LGHNA, CDR2 YSLEER. This CDR3 is 14 amino acids long. CDR3 in amino acids: CASSQDQGSNEQYF. The DNA of the CDR3 is TGCGCCAGCAGCCAAGATCAGGGCAGCAACGAGCAGTACTTC.

The chain couples TRBV18 to TRBJ2-1, with D possibly called TRBD1 or TRBD2 (7 bases each). The germline V and J ends were trimmed by 3 bases and 7 bases, with 25 bases remaining between them. CDR3 length: 18 amino acids. Per germline, CDR1 KGHSH and CDR2 LQKENI. The CDR3 protein is CASSPRVIRQGGFNEQFF. In DNA form, the CDR3 reads TGTGCCAGCTCACCTCGAGTCATAAGACAGGGAGGGTTTAATGAGCAGTTCTTC.